A single sample is the source of the 23 T cell receptor beta chains below, sequenced in a study of T cell responses to AZD1222 COVID-19 vaccine. This table comes from immunoSEQ multiplex PCR, and its TCRdb copy is limited to in-frame clones, with some not included. The data hold more than 150,000 clones, with 80% to 90% observed a single time. The specimen was peripheral blood, collected on day 0 of AZD1222 vaccination. These receptor sequences come from an adult in good health.

The chain joins TRBV5-1 to TRBJ2-1; 7 bases align to TRBD1. The CDR3 consists of 16 residues. Losses at the gene ends were 4 bases for V and 9 bases for J; bases not matched to a gene: 16. Germline V gene lookup returns CDR1 SGHRS and CDR2 YFSETQ. The DNA for the CDR3 is TGCGCCAGCAGCCCGGCCCCGGACAGGCCCCGAAGTGAGCAGTTCTTC. It codes for CASSPAPDRPRSEQFF.

V is TRBV28 and J is TRBJ1-5; TRBD1 aligns across 7 bases. With V trimmed by 7 bases and J by 4 bases, 10 bases remained unmatched. The CDR3 extends over 15 amino acids. Per the germline V gene, CDR1 is MDHEN and CDR2 is SYDVKM. The CDR3 loop reads CASNSGSGGNQPQHF. The DNA of the CDR3 is TGTGCCAGCAATTCAGGGTCAGGGGGTAATCAGCCCCAGCATTTT.

This clone appeared a single time. The chain has TRBV28 and TRBJ1-6, with D perhaps TRBD1 (5 bases). The CDR3 consists of 15 residues. CDR1 MDHEN and CDR2 SYDVKM come from the germline V gene. V was shortened by 7 bases and J by 9 bases, with 19 bases between the two germline ends. CDR3 sequence (DNA): TGTGCCAGCACAACTGCCGGGGGACTGACTTCACCCCTCCACTTT. The encoded protein is CASTTAGGLTSPLHF.

The chain carries TRBV19 and TRBJ2-5, with TRBD2 matching 12 bases. V lost 3 bases, J lost 4 bases, and 9 bases stayed unmatched. The CDR3 extends over 17 amino acids. The germline CDR1 and CDR2 sequences are LNHDA and SQIVND (reference sequence). The chain's CDR3 is CASSILTSGGHGETQYF. CDR3 nucleotide sequence: TGTGCCAGTAGTATCCTGACTAGCGGGGGACACGGAGAGACCCAGTACTTC.

The V and J genes are TRBV9 and TRBJ2-2, with 14 positions matching TRBD2. The ends lost 3 bases at V and 8 bases at J; junction bases unmatched: 21. CDR3 length equals 21 residues. In germline, CDR1 is SGDLS, CDR2 YYNGEE. CDR3 amino acids: CASSDGQGSGLAGGTKGELFF. CDR3 nucleotide sequence: TGTGCCAGCAGCGATGGACAGGGAAGTGGACTAGCGGGAGGAACTAAGGGGGAGCTGTTTTTT.

The rearrangement uses TRBV19 and TRBJ1-5; weak D call: TRBD1 (5 bases). The ends were cut back, 3 bases at V and 2 bases at J, with 11 bases in the middle. Germline V gives CDR1 LNHDA, CDR2 SQIVND (reference sequence). This CDR3 region has 15 residues. Here the CDR3 reads CASSIPARGNQPQHF. The CDR3 region has the DNA TGTGCCAGTAGTATCCCAGCCAGGGGCAATCAGCCCCAGCATTTT. The full variable domain, its missing parts supplied by reference TRBV19 and TRBJ1-5, is DGGITQSPKYLFRKEGQNVTLSCEQNLNHDAMYWYRQDPGQGLRLIYYSQIVNDFQKGDIAEGYSVSREKKESFPLTVTSAQKNPTAFYLCASSIPARGNQPQHFGDGTRLSIL.

The gene calls are TRBV4-2 and TRBJ1-5, with D maybe TRBD1 (6 bases). V gave up 0 bases and J gave up 7 bases, with 16 bases separating them. The CDR3 covers 16 residues. The germline CDR1 and CDR2 sequences are LGHNA and YNFKEQ. The CDR3 coding sequence is TGTGCCAGCAGCCAAGATTCAATACAGGGAGTACAGCCCCAGCATTTT. Its translation is CASSQDSIQGVQPQHF.

As to this clone: The junction departs from the called germline gene at one end, perhaps through a read error. J is TRBJ1-4 and V is TRBV7-9; unclear D gene. The CDR3 contains 11 residues. Per germline, CDR1 SEHNR and CDR2 FQNEAQ (reference sequence). In nucleotides, the CDR3 is TGTGCCAGCACCTTAGGGGAAAAACTGTTTTTT. Encoded protein: CASTLGEKLFF.

This rearrangement joins TRBV28 to TRBJ2-3, with a weak D call TRBD2 (5 bases). CDR1 and CDR2 (germline): MDHEN, SYDVKM. The CDR3 extends over 13 amino acids. V lost 3 bases to trimming and J lost 10 bases, with 14 bases between them. The CDR3 spells CASSFPQPRAQYF. CDR3 nucleotide sequence: TGTGCCAGCAGTTTCCCTCAACCGCGGGCGCAGTATTTT.

The V and J genes are TRBV28 and TRBJ1-4; TRBD1 aligns across 11 bases. The CDR3 length is 15 residues. CDR1 MDHEN and CDR2 SYDVKM come from the germline V gene. Trimming removed 2 bases from V and 7 bases from J; junction bases left unmatched: 3. This CDR3 reads CASSLPGTGGEKLFF. The CDR3, as DNA: TGTGCCAGCAGTTTACCCGGGACAGGGGGTGAAAAACTGTTTTTT.

The chain couples TRBV7-2 to TRBJ2-7; D uncertain. The V and J ends lost 5 bases and 7 bases respectively, with 12 bases between them. This CDR3 has 12 amino acids. Per germline, CDR1 SGHTA and CDR2 FQGNSA. This CDR3 reads CASSPDRLEQYF. In DNA, the CDR3 is TGTGCCAGCAGCCCCGACCGTTTGGAGCAGTACTTC. The full variable domain, its missing parts supplied by reference TRBV7-2 and TRBJ2-7, is GAGVSQSPSNKVTEKGKDVELRCDPISGHTALYWYRQSLGQGLEFLIYFQGNSAPDKSGLPSDRFSAERTGGSVSTLTIQRTQQEDSAVYLCASSPDRLEQYFGPGTRLTVT.

The rearrangement joins TRBV7-6 to TRBJ2-3; 13 bases fit TRBD2. V was clipped by 5 bases and J by 2 bases; unmatched bases: 7. The germline V gene has CDR1 SGHVS and CDR2 FNYEAQ. The CDR3 is 17 residues long. As DNA, the CDR3 is TGTGCCAGCAGCGAAGGACTAGCGGGAGTTCTCACAGATACGCAGTATTTT. It translates to CASSEGLAGVLTDTQYF.

This chain joins TRBV2 and TRBJ1-6; no clear D gene. Looked up from germline, CDR1 is SNHLY and CDR2 is FYNNEI. V lost 6 bases and J lost 9, with 15 bases in between. This CDR3 comprises 14 residues. The CDR3 bases are TGTGCCAGCAGAAATATCAAGGGAGGTTCACCCCTCCACTTT. Encoded protein: CASRNIKGGSPLHF.

The chain joins TRBV7-9 to TRBJ1-1; 8 bases are shared with TRBD1. The CDR3 has 15 amino acids. Germline-derived CDR1 and CDR2 are SEHNR and FQNEAQ (reference sequence). Trimming removed 0 bases from V and 5 bases from J; junction bases left unmatched: 5. The CDR3 loop reads CASSLAQGAGTEAFF. CDR3 coding DNA: TGTGCCAGCAGCTTAGCGCAGGGGGCAGGGACTGAAGCTTTCTTT.

The count of this clone is one. The chain has TRBV6-5 and TRBJ2-1; D possibly corresponds to TRBD1 (6 bases). Per the germline V gene, CDR1 is MNHEY and CDR2 is SVGAGI. Trimming removed 7 bases from V and 9 bases from J, with 19 bases in between. The CDR3 runs 14 residues. The CDR3 loop reads CASKKYRVWGEQFF. CDR3 nucleotide sequence: TGTGCCAGCAAAAAATACAGGGTTTGGGGTGAGCAGTTCTTC.

This clone occurred once. The V and J genes are TRBV2 and TRBJ2-2; 7 nucleotides align to TRBD1. This CDR3 region has 14 residues. V dropped 5 bases and J dropped 7; count of bases not matched to a gene: 7. Germline V gene sequence: CDR1 SNHLY, CDR2 FYNNEI. This CDR3 reads CASSPGQAIGELFF. The CDR3, as DNA: TGTGCCAGCAGTCCCGGACAGGCGATCGGGGAGCTGTTTTTT.

On this clone itself: Compared with germline, one end of the junction differs, possibly owing to a read error. The V gene is TRBV3-1 (or the pseudogene TRBV3-2), the J gene TRBJ1-2, with D tentatively TRBD1 (5 bases). This CDR3 has 12 residues. CDR1 and CDR2 from the germline V gene are LGHDT and YNNKEL (reference sequence). CDR3 nucleotides: TGTGCCAGCAGCCAAGATCCAGGGATAGGTTTCTTC. Its protein is CASSQDPGIGFF.

The chain employs TRBV12-3 or TRBV12-4 and TRBJ1-2; 7 bases line up with TRBD1. The V gene end was trimmed by 6 bases and the J gene end by 5 bases; junction bases not matched to a gene: 3. CDR3 length: 12 amino acids. In DNA, the CDR3 is TGTGCCAGCAGCATACAGGGGTATGGCTACACCTTC. It translates to CASSIQGYGYTF.

The chain employs TRBV6-6 and TRBJ2-7, with a tentative D call TRBD2 (6 bases). Germline loops: CDR1 MNHNY, CDR2 SVGAGI (reference sequence). The CDR3 loop spans 15 amino acids. With 7 bases removed from V and 2 bases from J, the gap between germline ends came to 18 bases. CDR3 region: CASTRSASATYEQYF. CDR3 nucleotide sequence: TGTGCCAGCACCAGATCCGCTAGCGCTACCTACGAGCAGTACTTC.

The rearrangement joins TRBV6-5 to TRBJ2-1, with 7 bases matching TRBD2. The CDR3 is 15 residues long. Germline CDR1 reads MNHEY; CDR2 reads SVGAGI. V trimming: 4 bases; J trimming: 10 bases; junction bases outside the gene matches: 13. The CDR3 nucleotides are TGTGCCAGCAGTTCCCCGATCAGCGGGAAAGGGGAGCAGTTCTTC. This gives the protein CASSSPISGKGEQFF.

This rearrangement joins TRBV7-9 to TRBJ1-3; no clear D. The germline V and J ends were trimmed by 4 bases and 0 bases, with 10 bases remaining between them. This CDR3 region has 15 residues. CDR1 is SEHNR, CDR2 FQNEAQ, per germline (reference sequence). CDR3 amino acids: CASSSENLSGNTIYF. As DNA, the CDR3 is TGTGCCAGCAGCTCCGAAAATCTCTCTGGAAACACCATATATTTT.

The CDR3 spells CASSQPRTGLNSPLHF. CDR3 DNA: TGTGCCAGCAGCCAACCCCGGACAGGGTTGAATTCACCCCTCCACTTT. This chain joins TRBV3-1 (or the pseudogene TRBV3-2) and TRBJ1-6; 8 bases line up with TRBD1. V dropped 2 bases and J dropped 7; count of bases not matched to a gene: 7. The germline CDR1 and CDR2 sequences are LGHDT and YNNKEL (reference sequence). There are 16 residues in the CDR3.

The genes are TRBV7-9 and TRBJ1-6, with TRBD1 matching 10 bases. The CDR3 totals 14 residues. Trimming removed 5 bases from V and 7 bases from J; junction bases left unmatched: 2. CDR1 and CDR2 from the germline V gene are SEHNR and FQNEAQ (reference sequence). For the CDR3, the DNA is TGTGCCAGCAGCCCGGGACAGGGGAATTCACCCCTCCACTTT. This encodes CASSPGQGNSPLHF.